One sample yielded the 30 T cell receptor beta chains listed below, sequenced in a study of cytomegalovirus exposure and HLA in healthy donors (TCRdb year 2017). The library was generated by the immunoSEQ multiplex PCR assay. The multiplex PCR relied on a mix of 60 forward primers for TCR Vbeta segments and 13 reverse primers for TCR Jbeta segments. This is the immuneACCESS table as TCRdb keeps it, with only in-frame sequences that have V and J called. A part of the clones is gone; compared with another copy, unresolved V genes explain less than half, and the rest is unexplained. The sample profile shows 65,000 to 90,000 clones; over 70% of them were found once. The ten largest clones add up to 9.5% to 15% of the sample. The sequenced sample was PBMCs. The source is a man between 70 and 80 years old in good health and CMV-seronegative.

V and J are TRBV6-1 and TRBJ2-3, with 10 bases lining up with TRBD2. Unmatched junction bases numbered 8, after V lost 4 bases and J lost 1 base. Germline V CDR1 and CDR2: MNHNS, SASEGT. The CDR3 runs to 17 residues. The DNA for the CDR3 is TGTGCCAGCAGTGTGATAGCGGGAGGTTTGGGCACAGATACGCAGTATTTT. Its protein product is CASSVIAGGLGTDTQYF.

The chain has TRBV5-4 and TRBJ1-4, with D possibly TRBD1 on 6 matching bases. V was pared by 5 bases and J by 8 bases, with 19 bases between. This CDR3 contains 15 residues. CDR1 is SGHNT and CDR2 is YYREEE in the germline V gene (reference sequence). CDR3 bases: TGTGCCAGCAGAGGGGGAATAGGGAACGGGGAAAAACTGTTTTTT. It specifies CASRGGIGNGEKLFF.

Comment on this clone: Other DNA sequences from this sample encode an identical CDR3 as well. CDR3 residues: CASSFNRLVLTF. CDR3 nucleotides: TGTGCCAGCAGTTTTAACAGGCTCGTCCTGACTTTC. The chain has TRBV27 and TRBJ2-6, with D perhaps matching TRBD1 (5 bases). Germline values: CDR1 MNHEY, CDR2 SMNVEV (reference sequence). The length of the CDR3 is 12 residues. Trimming left V 3 bases short and J 12 bases short, with 9 bases between.

The chain carries TRBV4-2 and TRBJ1-5, with 7 bases fitting TRBD1. Germline-derived CDR1 and CDR2 are LGHNA and YNFKEQ. The CDR3 runs 15 residues. Trimming removed 3 bases from V and 3 bases from J; junction bases left unmatched: 5. CDR3 nucleotide sequence: TGTGCCAGCAGCCAGCGACAGGGCGACAATCAGCCCCAGCATTTT. Translation: CASSQRQGDNQPQHF.

This chain uses TRBV19 with TRBJ1-5, with D tentatively TRBD1 (6 bases). The CDR3 is 16 residues long. The germline V and J ends were trimmed by 3 bases and 0 bases, with 12 bases remaining between them. Germline V CDR1 and CDR2: LNHDA, SQIVND (reference sequence). CDR3 loop: CASSIGRGHSNQPQHF. The CDR3 DNA is TGTGCCAGTAGTATCGGCAGGGGCCATAGCAATCAGCCCCAGCATTTT.

The V call is TRBV5-1, the J call TRBJ2-1, with TRBD1 identical over 7 bases. Per the germline V gene, CDR1 is SGHRS and CDR2 is YFSETQ. The V segment lost 2 bases and the J segment 10 bases; nucleotides outside the gene matches: 18. The CDR3 is 17 amino acids. CDR3 in amino acids: CASSFDTRGGREKEQFF. The CDR3 nucleotides read TGCGCCAGCAGCTTTGACACCCGAGGGGGCCGTGAGAAAGAGCAGTTCTTC.

On this clone: Other DNA sequences within the sample encode an identical CDR3. The chain couples TRBV7-9 to TRBJ2-1; tentative D call: TRBD1 (6 bases). Germline CDR1 reads SEHNR; CDR2 reads FQNEAQ (reference sequence). The CDR3 has 15 amino acids. V lost 2 bases and J lost 0, with 8 bases in between. The CDR3 here is CASSLRGSSYNEQFF. The CDR3 DNA follows: TGTGCCAGCAGCTTAAGGGGGAGCTCCTACAATGAGCAGTTCTTC.

This clone has just one count. V and J are TRBV7-9 and TRBJ2-2, with a possible D match to TRBD1 (5 bases). Between the trimmed V and J ends, which lost 5 bases and 6 bases, there was a span of 19 bases. CDR1 and CDR2 (germline): SEHNR, FQNEAQ (reference sequence). The CDR3 runs 16 residues. Written as DNA, the CDR3 is TGTGCCAGCAGCGCCCTGGGCCAGGGCGCGGCCGGGGAGCTGTTTTTT. It yields the protein CASSALGQGAAGELFF. Variable domain in full (rest from reference TRBV7-9 and TRBJ2-2): DTGVSQNPRHKITKRGQNVTFRCDPISEHNRLYWYRQTLGQGPEFLTYFQNEAQLEKSRLLSDRFSAERPKGSFSTLEIQRTEQGDSAMYLCASSALGQGAAGELFFGEGSRLTVL.

The CDR3 DNA sequence: TGTGCCAGCAGCACAGGGACAGACCACACAGATACGCAGTATTTT. As protein: CASSTGTDHTDTQYF. This rearrangement joins TRBV9 to TRBJ2-3; 7 positions agree with TRBD1. Germline lookup yields CDR1 SGDLS and CDR2 YYNGEE. The trim removed 4 bases at V and 2 bases at J, leaving 7 bases unmatched. The CDR3 contains 15 residues.

The chain couples TRBV7-2 to TRBJ2-5; maybe TRBD1 (7 bases). V lost 6 bases and J lost 7, with 15 bases in between. Germline CDR1 SGHTA, CDR2 FQGNSA. The CDR3 sequence is 13 residues long. The CDR3, as DNA: TGTGCCAGCAGTTCATCAGGGGGGTGGACCCAGTACTTC. It encodes CASSSSGGWTQYF. Drawing the rest from reference TRBV7-2 and TRBJ2-5, the complete variable domain is GAGVSQSPSNKVTEKGKDVELRCDPISGHTALYWYRQSLGQGLEFLIYFQGNSAPDKSGLPSDRFSAERTGGSVSTLTIQRTQQEDSAVYLCASSSSGGWTQYFGPGTRLLVL.

This chain connects TRBV6-1 to TRBJ2-1, with 10 bases identical to TRBD2. V shed 8 bases and J 10 bases; nucleotides not matched to a gene: 8. CDR1 and CDR2 from the germline V gene are MNHNS and SASEGT. CDR3 length: 13 residues. In nucleotides, the CDR3 is TGTGCCAGCGAGGCTAGCGGGAGCTTCGAGCAGTTCTTC. This gives the protein CASEASGSFEQFF.

There are a few counts of this clone. The J gene is TRBJ2-1, the V gene TRBV28; TRBD1 is a possible D gene (6 bases). Germline assignment: CDR1 MDHEN and CDR2 SYDVKM. The CDR3 is 18 residues long. Trimming took off 3 bases at V and 5 bases at J, with 23 bases between the two ends. The chain's CDR3 is CASSFSQGLGSINNEQFF. CDR3 sequence (DNA): TGTGCCAGCAGTTTCAGTCAGGGGCTTGGGTCGATTAACAATGAGCAGTTCTTC.

This rearrangement joins TRBV5-4 to TRBJ2-3; 7 bases agree with TRBD1. Trimming took 2 bases from V and 2 from J; bases not matched to a gene: 2. Germline V gene data show CDR1 as SGHNT and CDR2 as YYREEE (reference sequence). The CDR3 has 14 amino acids. Here the CDR3 reads CASSFGTATDTQYF. CDR3 DNA: TGTGCCAGCAGCTTTGGGACAGCCACAGATACGCAGTATTTT. The variable domain in full, with the rest retrieved from reference TRBV5-4 and TRBJ2-3, is ETGVTQSPTHLIKTRGQQVTLRCSSQSGHNTVSWYQQALGQGPQFIFQYYREEENGRGNFPPRFSGLQFPNYSSELNVNALELDDSALYLCASSFGTATDTQYFGPGTRLTVL.

J is TRBJ1-1 and V is TRBV19, with D unresolved. Germline CDR1 reads LNHDA; CDR2 reads SQIVND (reference sequence). There are 14 residues in the CDR3. With 5 bases removed from V and 1 base from J, the gap between germline ends came to 11 bases. CDR3 region: CASSRRGENTEAFF. The CDR3 DNA follows: TGTGCCAGTAGTCGCCGCGGGGAGAACACTGAAGCTTTCTTT.

This clone was observed a few times. V usage is TRBV10-1 and J usage is TRBJ2-1; 7 bases are shared with TRBD2. Looked up from germline, CDR1 is WNHNN and CDR2 is SYGVQD (reference sequence). The CDR3 extends over 16 amino acids. The V segment lost 3 bases and the J segment 4 bases; nucleotides outside the gene matches: 9. CDR3 in DNA: TGCGCCAGCAGTGACTTAAGTGCTAGCGGATACAATGAGCAGTTCTTC. Translating gives CASSDLSASGYNEQFF.

This clone was counted a few times. J is TRBJ1-1 and V is TRBV6-6; TRBD1 aligns across 7 bases. CDR1 MNHNY and CDR2 SVGAGI come from the germline V gene (reference sequence). After removal of 5 bases from V and 0 bases from J, the junction contained 6 bases not matched to a gene. The CDR3 has 15 residues. The CDR3 DNA is TGTGCCAGCAGTCCTACAGGGGCCATGAACACTGAAGCTTTCTTT. It is translated as CASSPTGAMNTEAFF.

The rearrangement uses TRBV10-2 and TRBJ1-6, with 9 nucleotides matching TRBD1. Germline V gene sequence: CDR1 WSHSY, CDR2 SAAADI. This CDR3 spans 15 amino acids. Trimming took 6 bases from V and 9 from J; bases not matched to a gene: 9. CDR3: CASRKGQGGGSPLHF. DNA for the CDR3: TGCGCCAGCAGAAAGGGACAGGGAGGTGGTTCACCCCTCCACTTT.

The V call is TRBV19, the J call TRBJ1-1, with D perhaps TRBD1 (5 bases). The ends were cut back, 5 bases at V and 1 base at J, with 14 bases in the middle. Germline V gives CDR1 LNHDA, CDR2 SQIVND (reference sequence). The CDR3 extends over 15 amino acids. Here the CDR3 DNA reads TGTGCCAGTAGTCGGCCCGGGCAGGGGAACACTGAAGCTTTCTTT. Residues: CASSRPGQGNTEAFF.

V is TRBV6-5 and J is TRBJ2-5; D not resolved. The CDR3 is 12 residues long. The V end lost 9 bases, the J end lost 2 bases, and 10 bases lay between the germline ends. Germline V gives CDR1 MNHEY, CDR2 SVGAGI. This chain's CDR3 is CASSSLQETQYF. In nucleotides, the CDR3 is TGTGCCAGTTCGTCCTTACAAGAGACCCAGTACTTC.

Worth noting for this clone: Other DNA sequences from this sample encode an identical CDR3 as well. The J gene is TRBJ2-5, the V gene TRBV6-1, with D perhaps matching TRBD1 (6 bases). The CDR3 loop spans 15 amino acids. Germline CDR1 is MNHNS and CDR2 is SASEGT. Trimming removed 3 bases from V and 5 bases from J, with 16 bases in between. The CDR3 DNA follows: TGTGCCAGCAGTGAGGGCGCAGGGGTGGGGGAGACCCAGTACTTC. The encoded protein is CASSEGAGVGETQYF.

The table lists this clone with a few counts. The chain has TRBV6-1 and TRBJ2-7, with D tentatively TRBD2 (6 bases). The CDR3 loop spans 8 amino acids. V was shortened by 11 bases and J by 7 bases, with 6 bases between the two germline ends. Germline V gives CDR1 MNHNS, CDR2 SASEGT. The CDR3 nucleotides read TGTGCCGGGGGGGAGCAGTACTTC. This gives the protein CAGGEQYF.

The V call is TRBV7-9, the J call TRBJ2-1; 11 nucleotides line up with TRBD1. The germline V gene has CDR1 SEHNR and CDR2 FQNEAQ (reference sequence). The CDR3 consists of 16 residues. V was clipped by 5 bases and J by 4 bases; unmatched bases: 7. CDR3 region: CASSLRGTGGYNEQFF. CDR3 in DNA: TGTGCCAGCAGCCTACGCGGGACAGGGGGGTACAATGAGCAGTTCTTC.

The chain employs TRBV4-2 and TRBJ2-1, with D hard to call. Trimming took off 0 bases at V and 4 bases at J, with 13 bases between the two ends. CDR1 and CDR2 from the germline V gene are LGHNA and YNFKEQ. This CDR3 has 16 amino acids. Here the CDR3 reads CASSQEFQISYNEQFF. The CDR3 nucleotides are TGTGCCAGCAGCCAAGAATTCCAGATAAGTTACAATGAGCAGTTCTTC.

The chain recombines TRBV5-1 with TRBJ1-3, with D hard to call. The CDR3 covers 13 residues. The V gene lost 4 bases and the J gene lost 4 bases, with 9 bases spanning the gap. The germline V gene encodes CDR1 SGHRS and CDR2 YFSETQ. The CDR3 DNA reads as TGCGCCAGCAGCGAGGGATTAGGAAACACCATATATTTT. Its translation is CASSEGLGNTIYF.

The J gene is TRBJ2-7, the V gene TRBV11-3, with a tentative D call TRBD2 (5 bases). The CDR3 runs to 14 residues. Per the germline V gene, CDR1 is SGHNT and CDR2 is YENEEA. V was pared by 2 bases and J by 0 bases, with 8 bases between. CDR3 bases: TGTGCCAGCAGCTTATTTCGGGACTCCTACGAGCAGTACTTC. Protein product: CASSLFRDSYEQYF.

Regarding this clone: The junction does not match germline at one end; this may be a read error. This rearrangement joins TRBV19 to TRBJ2-4; TRBD2 aligns across 7 bases. The CDR3 has 13 amino acids. Germline CDR1 reads LNHDA; CDR2 reads SQIVND (reference sequence). The DNA for the CDR3 is TGTGCCAGTGGTATGGGGCAGGGAGGGGCTCAGTACTTC. Residues: CASGMGQGGAQYF.

This clone has only one observation. The chain is built from TRBV11-2 and TRBJ1-3; 12 nucleotides line up with TRBD1. Germline CDR1 SGHAT, CDR2 FQNNGV. V trimming: 2 bases; J trimming: 4 bases; junction bases outside the gene matches: 12. The CDR3 totals 19 residues. This chain's CDR3 is CASSLISGTGGPRGNTIYF. The CDR3 DNA reads TGTGCCAGCAGCTTAATTTCTGGGACAGGGGGCCCGAGGGGAAACACCATATATTTT.

This clone was observed once. The rearrangement links TRBV7-9 to TRBJ2-1, with D unclear. Trimming pared 5 bases from V and 4 bases from J, leaving 12 bases between. The CDR3 length is 14 residues. Germline CDR1 is SEHNR and CDR2 is FQNEAQ (reference sequence). DNA for the CDR3: TGTGCCAGCAGCATCCTCGGGTTATACAATGAGCAGTTCTTC. Translated, it gives CASSILGLYNEQFF. Using reference TRBV7-9 and TRBJ2-1 for the parts outside the CDR3, the full variable domain is DTGVSQNPRHKITKRGQNVTFRCDPISEHNRLYWYRQTLGQGPEFLTYFQNEAQLEKSRLLSDRFSAERPKGSFSTLEIQRTEQGDSAMYLCASSILGLYNEQFFGPGTRLTVL.

The CDR3 spells CASSLQEGGNQPQHF. The CDR3 nucleotides are TGTGCCAGTAGCTTGCAGGAAGGTGGCAATCAGCCCCAGCATTTT. V and J are TRBV19 and TRBJ1-5; no definite D call. Deletions cut 6 bases from V and 2 bases from J, with 14 bases between. Germline CDR1 LNHDA, CDR2 SQIVND (reference sequence). This CDR3 has 15 residues.

This clone was seen a single time. This chain's CDR3 is CASSPGGGRNNEQFF. The CDR3 DNA sequence: TGCGCCAGCAGCCCTGGGGGGGGCCGTAACAATGAGCAGTTCTTC. The chain links TRBV4-3 to TRBJ2-1, with D possibly matching TRBD2 (7 bases). V was cut by 4 bases and J by 5 bases, with 15 bases left in between. CDR3 length: 15 residues. Germline loops: CDR1 LGHNA, CDR2 YSLEER.